This T cell receptor (beta chain) was observed in a study of T cell responses to AZD1222 COVID-19 vaccine. Study results and caveats: After two AZD1222 doses, spike-specific TCR breadth and depth rose versus day 0. Donors, mostly white British, included more females; clonal diversity was possibly underestimated. Repertoires were obtained solely post-peak T cell response. Of the AZD1222 recipients, only 5 or 6 were seropositive at baseline.

Method: immunoSEQ multiplex PCR; TCRdb's copy keeps in-frame clones and lacks some. The sample shows about 160,000 clones, over 75% of them seen only once. The germline V gene has CDR1 MNHEY and CDR2 SVGAGI. Trimming took off 0 bases at V and 7 bases at J, with 16 bases between the two ends. CDR3 length equals 15 residues. In the case of this clone: The antigen remains unidentified.

This clonotype originated in an adult who received the AZD1222 COVID-19 vaccine. V and J are TRBV6-5 and TRBJ2-7; possible D gene TRBD1, 5 bases. The source was peripheral blood, collected 28 days after the second AZD1222 dose. DNA for the CDR3: TGTGCCAGCAGTTACTCCCAGGGCACCCTTGGGGAGCAGTACTTC. This translates into CASSYSQGTLGEQYF.